This TCR beta chain is from a study of blood T cell repertoires in COVID-19. Clones were sequenced by immunoSEQ multiplex PCR, and TCRdb holds only the in-frame ones, with some missing. The sample holds over 30,000 clones, more than 70% seen once. The germline gives CDR1 DFQATT, CDR2 SNEGSKA (reference sequence). The CDR3 consists of 11 residues. Trimming removed 1 base at V and 9 bases at J, with 9 bases between. This clone was seen once. This sequence originates from a man older than 75 with active or convalescent COVID-19. The specimen was peripheral blood. The chain has TRBV20-1 and TRBJ2-5; D possibly corresponds to TRBD1 (5 bases). Here the CDR3 DNA reads TGCAGTGCTAGAGCCCTCAGGGCCCAGTACTTC. Encoded protein: CSARALRAQYF.